This TCR beta chain was observed in a study of cytomegalovirus exposure and HLA in healthy donors. Whole-study findings and limits: Clusters of TCRs from the first cohort tended to co-occur in the approximately 130 validation repertoires (as a later analysis found).

The table came from immunoSEQ multiplex PCR; TCRdb's copy has only in-frame clones and leaves some out. Of around 120,000 clones listed, around 86% are singletons. Per the germline V gene, CDR1 is MNHEY and CDR2 is SMNVEV (reference sequence). This CDR3 has 14 amino acids. The germline V and J ends were trimmed by 2 bases and 0 bases, with 7 bases remaining between them. This clone was detected only a few times. Its antigen is currently unknown. Sequenced: PBMCs. The clonotype was recovered from a young man in good health and CMV-seronegative. The chain recombines TRBV27 with TRBJ1-1, with unresolved D. The CDR3: CASSLSALNTEAFF. The CDR3 DNA reads as TGTGCCAGCAGTTTAAGCGCATTGAACACTGAAGCTTTCTTT.